This T cell receptor (beta chain) came from a study of blood T cells in healthy people across ages. Study-wide findings and caveats: Per million T cells, TCR beta diversity dropped roughly linearly as age increased. Expanded clonotype shifts may have been confounded, as the donors had an unknown CMV status.

This clonotype was seen ten or more times. Its target is not known. The CDR3 runs 13 residues. Germline assignment: CDR1 SGHRS and CDR2 YFSETQ. V lost 4 bases, J lost 7 bases, and 12 bases lay in between. A sample-barcoded 5' primer and a J-beta primer mix were used in a second PCR of roughly 6 to 11 cycles. TCRdb redid the calling of the 5' RACE reads with MiXCR, one entry per CDR3 protein. The table includes roughly 650,000 distinct CDR3 sequences, 32% detected once. The sequence was obtained from a woman of 80 years or more in good health. This chain joins TRBV5-1 and TRBJ2-1; TRBD1 might be the D (6 bases). The source material was blood. The CDR3 here is CASSAQGKNEQFF. The CDR3 region has the DNA TGCGCCAGCAGCGCACAGGGAAAGAATGAGCAGTTCTTC.